The clone carrying this T cell receptor (beta chain) occurred many times. The antigen remains unidentified. This sample was included in a study of metastatic and nonmetastatic thyroid tumors. Study-wide context: Repertoire comparisons spanned blood and tumor or nodule tissue from malignant and benign thyroid patients.

Findings and caveats of the study: It was reported that TCR beta diversity was significantly higher in malignant thyroid tumors than benign nodules, in blood and tumor.

The CDR3 extends over 16 amino acids. CDR1 and CDR2 (germline): SGHDN, FVKESK. The V and J ends lost 1 base and 5 bases respectively, with 17 bases between them. MiXCR re-clonotyped the PCR reads for TCRdb. The table includes roughly 48,000 clones, about 20% detected once. Not a single patient had been given any form of treatment at any point before undergoing thyroid surgery. The sample comprised blood. This sequence originates from a male donor with papillary thyroid cancer or a benign thyroid nodule (not recorded which). Some clones in this sample may be carry-over from other donors' samples. The J gene is TRBJ1-2, the V gene TRBV14; D is ambiguous. The CDR3 DNA reads TGTGCCAGCAGCCAAGGAGGCGGAGACCTTACATATGGCTACACCTTC. Protein: CASSQGGGDLTYGYTF.